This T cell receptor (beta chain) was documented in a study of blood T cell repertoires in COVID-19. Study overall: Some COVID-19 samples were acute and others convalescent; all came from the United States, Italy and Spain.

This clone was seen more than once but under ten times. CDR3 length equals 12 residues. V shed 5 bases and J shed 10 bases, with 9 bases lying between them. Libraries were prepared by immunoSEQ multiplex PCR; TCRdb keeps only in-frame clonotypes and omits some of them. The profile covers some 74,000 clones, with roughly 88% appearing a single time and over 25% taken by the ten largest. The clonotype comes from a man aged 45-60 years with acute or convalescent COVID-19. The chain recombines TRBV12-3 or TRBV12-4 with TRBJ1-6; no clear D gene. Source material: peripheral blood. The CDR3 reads CASSHPLSPLHF. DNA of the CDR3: TGTGCCAGCAGTCACCCACTATCACCCCTCCACTTT.